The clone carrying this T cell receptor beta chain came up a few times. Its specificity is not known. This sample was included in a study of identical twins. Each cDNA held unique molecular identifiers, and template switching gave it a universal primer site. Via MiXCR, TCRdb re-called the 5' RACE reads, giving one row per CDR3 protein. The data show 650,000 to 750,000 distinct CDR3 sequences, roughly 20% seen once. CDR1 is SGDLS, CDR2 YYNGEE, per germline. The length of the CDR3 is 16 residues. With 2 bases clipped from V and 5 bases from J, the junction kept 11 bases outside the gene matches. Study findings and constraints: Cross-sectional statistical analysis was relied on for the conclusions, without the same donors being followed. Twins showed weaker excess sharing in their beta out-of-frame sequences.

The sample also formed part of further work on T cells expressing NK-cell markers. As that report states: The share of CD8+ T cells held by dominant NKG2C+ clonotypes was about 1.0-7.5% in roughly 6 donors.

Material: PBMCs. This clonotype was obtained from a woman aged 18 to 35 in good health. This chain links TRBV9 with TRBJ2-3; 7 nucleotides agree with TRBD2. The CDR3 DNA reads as TGTGCCAGCAGCGTGGGTATGGGGAGGGCCCAAGATACGCAGTATTTT. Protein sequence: CASSVGMGRAQDTQYF.